This TCR beta chain was profiled in a study of radiotherapy plus CTLA-4 blockade in lung cancer. Study details: Disease control was present in 31% of patients, and objective responses in more than 15%.

Study-wide results and limits: Radiotherapy was combined with ipilimumab, and tumor-derived TCR clones then expanded in blood. Early blood T cell clone changes and increased post-radiation serum interferon-beta were reportedly the strongest response predictors.

The ends lost 7 bases at V and 0 bases at J; junction bases unmatched: 5. The CDR3 covers 13 residues. The germline CDR1 and CDR2 sequences are SQVTM and ANQGSEA. Patients with chemo-refractory metastatic non-small-cell lung cancer received focal radiation plus CTLA-4 blockade with ipilimumab. This clone was observed a handful of times. Antigen unknown. Clones were sequenced by immunoSEQ multiplex PCR, and TCRdb holds only the in-frame ones, with some missing. Of 80,000 to 100,000 clones listed, around four fifths are singletons. The starting material was peripheral blood, obtained from a patient treated with radiotherapy plus ipilimumab. The sequence was obtained from a human donor with non-small cell lung cancer who had a partial response to radiotherapy plus ipilimumab. V gene TRBV29-1 combines with J gene TRBJ2-7, with TRBD2 identical over 8 bases. Here the CDR3 DNA reads TGCAGCGGTACTAGCGGAGGCTCCTACGAGCAGTACTTC. Translated: CSGTSGGSYEQYF.